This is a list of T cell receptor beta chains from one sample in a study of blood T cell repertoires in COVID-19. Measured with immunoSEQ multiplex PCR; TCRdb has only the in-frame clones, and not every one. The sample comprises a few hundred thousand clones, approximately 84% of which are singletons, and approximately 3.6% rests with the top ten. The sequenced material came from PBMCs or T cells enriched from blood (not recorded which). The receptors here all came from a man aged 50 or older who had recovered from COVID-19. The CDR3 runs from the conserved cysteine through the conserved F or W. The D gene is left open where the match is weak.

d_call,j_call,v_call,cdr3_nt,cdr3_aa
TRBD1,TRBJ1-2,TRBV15,TGTGCCACCAGCAGAGCCGACGGACAGGGAATGAATGGCTACACCTTC,CATSRADGQGMNGYTF
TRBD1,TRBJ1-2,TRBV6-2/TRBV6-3,TGTGCCAGCAGTCTACACACGGGGACAGTCCTCTATGGCTACACCTTC,CASSLHTGTVLYGYTF
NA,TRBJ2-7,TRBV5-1,TGCGCCAGCAGCTTGGGCCCGGGCAGGGTATCCTACGAGCAGTACTTC,CASSLGPGRVSYEQYF
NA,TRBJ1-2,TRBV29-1,TGCAGCGTTGCTGGAGACAGTAACTATGGCTACACCTTC,CSVAGDSNYGYTF
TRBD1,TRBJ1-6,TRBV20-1,TGCAGTGCTAGTAGGGACAGCTATTCACCCCTCCACTTT,CSASRDSYSPLHF
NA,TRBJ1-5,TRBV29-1,TGCAGCGTTGAAGATCAAGGACATGGGGGCCATCAGCCCCAGCATTTT,CSVEDQGHGGHQPQHF
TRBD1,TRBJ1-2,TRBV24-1,TGTGCCACCAGTGCCAGGACAGGGGCTAACTATGGCTACACCTTC,CATSARTGANYGYTF
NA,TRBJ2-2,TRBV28,TGTGCCAGCAGTTTAACCTGGACTACAGGCTGGAGGAACACCGGGGAGCTGTTTTTT,CASSLTWTTGWRNTGELFF
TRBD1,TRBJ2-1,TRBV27,TGTGCCAGCAGCCCACCTCCCCGGGACAGCTACAATGAGCAGTTCTTC,CASSPPPRDSYNEQFF
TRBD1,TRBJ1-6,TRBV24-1,TGTGCCACCAGTGACCTCTCGGGACAGGATAATTCACCCCTCCACTTT,CATSDLSGQDNSPLHF